This entry lists 29 T cell receptor beta chains sequenced from one sample in a study of OX40 agonist ivuxolimab in advanced cancers. Here immunoSEQ multiplex PCR was the method, and the copy in TCRdb shows in-frame clones only, minus some. Of roughly 67,000 clones in the sample, more than 85% are singletons; the top ten hold roughly a tenth. Sample: CD4+ or CD8+ T cells sorted from blood, taken in a trial of the OX40 agonist ivuxolimab. The source is an adult with an advanced solid tumor such as melanoma, head and neck, liver or kidney cancer.

A single count supports this clone. The chain joins TRBV9 to TRBJ2-1, with 11 nucleotides matching TRBD1. CDR1 and CDR2 from the germline V gene are SGDLS and YYNGEE. The length of the CDR3 is 17 residues. V lost 0 bases and J lost 6; bases outside the gene matches: 8. CDR3 sequence (DNA): TGTGCCAGCAGCGTAGGATCAGGGACAGGGGGGGCCAATGAGCAGTTCTTC. This codes for CASSVGSGTGGANEQFF.

The chain is built from TRBV7-9 and TRBJ2-1; D not certain. CDR3 length: 13 amino acids. Trimming cost V 0 bases and J 5 bases, with 5 bases left between them. The V gene's germline CDR1 is SEHNR and CDR2 FQNEAQ (reference sequence). CDR3 in amino acids: CASSLAPNNEQFF. DNA for the CDR3: TGTGCCAGCAGCTTAGCCCCAAACAATGAGCAGTTCTTC.

The chain employs TRBV7-2 and TRBJ1-2; a weak D match, TRBD1 (5 bases). CDR3 length: 15 residues. CDR1 is SGHTA and CDR2 is FQGNSA in the germline V gene. Trimming took 5 bases from V and 4 from J, leaving 17 bases between them. The CDR3 is CASSVWDGGVYGYTF. The CDR3 bases are TGTGCCAGCAGCGTATGGGACGGAGGGGTCTATGGCTACACCTTC. The entire variable domain, with the rest obtained from reference TRBV7-2 and TRBJ1-2, is as follows: GAGVSQSPSNKVTEKGKDVELRCDPISGHTALYWYRQSLGQGLEFLIYFQGNSAPDKSGLPSDRFSAERTGGSVSTLTIQRTQQEDSAVYLCASSVWDGGVYGYTFGSGTRLTVV.

This clone has only one observation. The chain combines TRBV5-6 with TRBJ2-7; 10 positions agree with TRBD1. Germline lookup yields CDR1 SGHDT and CDR2 YYEEEE. V lost 0 bases and J lost 7; bases outside the gene matches: 10. This CDR3 spans 16 amino acids. This CDR3 reads CASSLGQGANPWEQYF. For the CDR3, the DNA is TGTGCCAGCAGCTTGGGACAGGGGGCGAACCCCTGGGAGCAGTACTTC.

CDR3 in DNA: TGTGCCAGCAGTTCCGGACAGGGGACCCGCTCCTCCTACGAGCAGTACTTC. It specifies CASSSGQGTRSSYEQYF. The chain carries TRBV7-9 and TRBJ2-7; 9 bases fit TRBD1. J lost 0 bases, V lost 6 bases, and 12 bases had no gene match. The V gene's germline CDR1 is SEHNR and CDR2 FQNEAQ (reference sequence). The length of the CDR3 is 17 residues. The complete variable domain, with remaining parts taken from reference TRBV7-9 and TRBJ2-7, reads DTGVSQNPRHKITKRGQNVTFRCDPISEHNRLYWYRQTLGQGPEFLTYFQNEAQLEKSRLLSDRFSAERPKGSFSTLEIQRTEQGDSAMYLCASSSGQGTRSSYEQYFGPGTRLTVT.

DNA for the CDR3: TGTGCCAGCAGCTTCTTAGGGACAGGATATTCACCCCTCCACTTT. Translated: CASSFLGTGYSPLHF. This sequence joins TRBV5-4 and TRBJ1-6; 8 positions match TRBD1. The germline gives CDR1 SGHNT, CDR2 YYREEE (reference sequence). This CDR3 has 15 residues. Trimming cost V 2 bases and J 8 bases; bases outside gene matches: 6. Full variable domain (missing parts from reference TRBV5-4 and TRBJ1-6): ETGVTQSPTHLIKTRGQQVTLRCSSQSGHNTVSWYQQALGQGPQFIFQYYREEENGRGNFPPRFSGLQFPNYSSELNVNALELDDSALYLCASSFLGTGYSPLHFGNGTRLTVT.

This chain links TRBV7-8 with TRBJ2-5, with 7 bases fitting TRBD1. V shed 2 bases, J shed 2 bases, and the junction held 5 bases outside the gene matches. From germline, CDR1 is SGHVS and CDR2 FQNEAQ. This CDR3 contains 15 residues. CDR3 in amino acids: CASSLRQGFQETQYF. The CDR3 region has the DNA TGTGCCAGCAGCTTAAGACAGGGTTTTCAAGAGACCCAGTACTTC.

The V gene is TRBV7-6, the J gene TRBJ1-1; D not certain. The V end lost 5 bases, the J end lost 2 bases, and 12 bases lay between the germline ends. CDR3 length equals 14 residues. The germline gives CDR1 SGHVS, CDR2 FNYEAQ. CDR3 coding DNA: TGTGCCAGCAGCGCCGGGCAGGCAAACACTGAAGCTTTCTTT. Translated, it gives CASSAGQANTEAFF.

The chain couples TRBV11-2 to TRBJ2-7, with a weak D call TRBD1 (6 bases). This CDR3 has 13 residues. V shed 5 bases and J shed 6 bases, with 14 bases lying between them. The germline V gene has CDR1 SGHAT and CDR2 FQNNGV. The CDR3 spells CASSPAVGGEQYF. CDR3 sequence (DNA): TGTGCCAGCAGCCCAGCCGTAGGGGGCGAGCAGTACTTC. Looking up the rest from reference TRBV11-2 and TRBJ2-7 gives the full variable domain: EAGVAQSPRYKIIEKRQSVAFWCNPISGHATLYWYQQILGQGPKLLIQFQNNGVVDDSQLPKDRFSAERLKGVDSTLKIQPAKLEDSAVYLCASSPAVGGEQYFGPGTRLTVT.

This chain joins TRBV7-2 and TRBJ2-3; D may be TRBD2 (5 bases). V was clipped by 7 bases and J by 6 bases, with 20 bases between them. Germline V CDR1 and CDR2: SGHTA, FQGNSA. The CDR3 is 15 amino acids. The CDR3 nucleotides are TGTGCCAGCACCCCGGAAGTTCCGGGGATGGATACGCAGTATTTT. Protein product: CASTPEVPGMDTQYF.

The chain links TRBV4-1 to TRBJ1-2, with 8 bases that match TRBD1. From germline, CDR1 is MGHRA and CDR2 YSYEKL. Trimming removed 0 bases from V and 3 bases from J; junction bases left unmatched: 6. This CDR3 has 16 amino acids. For the CDR3, the DNA is TGCGCCAGCAGCCAAGATTCAGGGACAGGTTACTATGGCTACACCTTC. Protein: CASSQDSGTGYYGYTF.

The CDR3 bases are TGTGCCAGCAGTCATCCGACCTTAGGGGGTGTGGACACTGAAGCTTTCTTT. The encoded protein is CASSHPTLGGVDTEAFF. The V gene is TRBV7-9, the J gene TRBJ1-1; D perhaps matches TRBD1 (6 bases). V lost 6 bases to trimming and J lost 3 bases, with 23 bases between them. CDR1 SEHNR and CDR2 FQNEAQ come from the germline V gene (reference sequence). The CDR3 spans 17 residues. Variable domain in full (rest from reference TRBV7-9 and TRBJ1-1): DTGVSQNPRHKITKRGQNVTFRCDPISEHNRLYWYRQTLGQGPEFLTYFQNEAQLEKSRLLSDRFSAERPKGSFSTLEIQRTEQGDSAMYLCASSHPTLGGVDTEAFFGQGTRLTVV.

This rearrangement joins TRBV7-9 to TRBJ1-6, with D possibly being TRBD1 (5 bases). Germline lookup yields CDR1 SEHNR and CDR2 FQNEAQ (reference sequence). Trimming removed 1 base from V and 7 bases from J, with 11 bases in between. The CDR3 is 15 amino acids. The CDR3 sequence is CASSLGSGLNSPLHF. In DNA form, the CDR3 reads TGTGCCAGCAGCTTAGGGTCAGGGTTGAATTCACCCCTCCACTTT. Using reference TRBV7-9 and TRBJ1-6 for the parts outside the CDR3, the full variable domain is DTGVSQNPRHKITKRGQNVTFRCDPISEHNRLYWYRQTLGQGPEFLTYFQNEAQLEKSRLLSDRFSAERPKGSFSTLEIQRTEQGDSAMYLCASSLGSGLNSPLHFGNGTRLTVT.

This chain uses TRBV5-1 with TRBJ1-1; weak D call: TRBD1 (5 bases). Trimming pared 0 bases from V and 1 base from J, leaving 10 bases between. This CDR3 comprises 15 residues. CDR1 is SGHRS, CDR2 YFSETQ, per germline. This CDR3 reads CASSLVRGENTEAFF. As DNA, the CDR3 is TGCGCCAGCAGCTTGGTGCGGGGGGAGAACACTGAAGCTTTCTTT.

The V call is TRBV9, the J call TRBJ2-2, with D unclear. The germline CDR1 and CDR2 sequences are SGDLS and YYNGEE. The CDR3 loop spans 12 amino acids. Trimming cost V 2 bases and J 8 bases, with 7 bases left between them. CDR3 coding DNA: TGTGCCAGCAGCGTTCCGCCGGGGGAGCTGTTTTTT. Residues: CASSVPPGELFF.

V usage is TRBV9 and J usage is TRBJ2-7; 7 bases are shared with TRBD1. CDR3 length equals 14 residues. The germline gives CDR1 SGDLS, CDR2 YYNGEE. The V segment lost 0 bases and the J segment 3 bases; nucleotides outside the gene matches: 3. DNA for the CDR3: TGTGCCAGCAGCGTAGGGGACAGAATCTACGAGCAGTACTTC. It encodes CASSVGDRIYEQYF. The full variable domain, rest sourced from reference TRBV9 and TRBJ2-7, is DSGVTQTPKHLITATGQRVTLRCSPRSGDLSVYWYQQSLDQGLQFLIQYYNGEERAKGNILERFSAQQFPDLHSELNLSSLELGDSALYFCASSVGDRIYEQYFGPGTRLTVT.

CDR3 bases: TGTGCCAGCAGCAACAGGGCCCAAGAGACCCAGTACTTC. Amino acid sequence: CASSNRAQETQYF. V usage is TRBV7-6 and J usage is TRBJ2-5; TRBD1 might be the D (6 bases). Germline loops: CDR1 SGHVS, CDR2 FNYEAQ. The CDR3 is 13 residues long. Trimming removed 5 bases from V and 1 base from J, with 8 bases in between.

Turning to this clone: The sample holds other DNA sequences that translate to the same CDR3. V is TRBV5-1 and J is TRBJ2-2, with D possibly TRBD1 on 6 matching bases. Germline assignment: CDR1 SGHRS and CDR2 YFSETQ. The CDR3 is made up of 16 amino acids. Trimming took off 0 bases at V and 1 base at J, with 10 bases between the two ends. This CDR3 reads CASSLGNRENTGELFF. CDR3 bases: TGCGCCAGCAGCTTGGGTAACAGGGAGAACACCGGGGAGCTGTTTTTT.

The chain couples TRBV7-9 to TRBJ1-4; D is undetermined. The CDR3 runs 15 residues. V lost 5 bases to trimming and J lost 0 bases, with 10 bases between them. Per the germline V gene, CDR1 is SEHNR and CDR2 is FQNEAQ (reference sequence). The chain's CDR3 is CASSRIIATNEKLFF. The CDR3 DNA follows: TGTGCCAGCAGCCGCATTATAGCAACTAATGAAAAACTGTTTTTT.

The chain is built from TRBV6-5 and TRBJ1-1, with D possibly matching TRBD1 (6 bases). The germline gives CDR1 MNHEY, CDR2 SVGAGI. This CDR3 spans 14 amino acids. V was shortened by 7 bases and J by 1 base, with 13 bases between the two germline ends. CDR3: CASIKGGENTEAFF. CDR3 DNA sequence: TGTGCCAGCATTAAGGGGGGAGAGAACACTGAAGCTTTCTTT.

CDR3 residues: CASSPTSGGAFSYNEQFF. The CDR3 DNA reads as TGTGCCAGCAGCCCGACTAGCGGGGGGGCCTTCTCCTACAATGAGCAGTTCTTC. J is TRBJ2-1 and V is TRBV13; 14 nucleotides agree with TRBD2. V gave up 5 bases and J gave up 0 bases; unmatched junction bases: 6. CDR1 and CDR2 (germline): PRHDT, FYEKMQ (reference sequence). The CDR3 totals 18 residues.

This chain links TRBV4-2 with TRBJ1-3; possibly TRBD1 for D (5 bases). Germline V gene lookup returns CDR1 LGHNA and CDR2 YNFKEQ. Deletions cut 0 bases from V and 1 base from J, with 7 bases between. This CDR3 has 15 residues. CDR3 nucleotides: TGTGCCAGCAGCCAAGACCCAGGGTCTGGAAACACCATATATTTT. Its translation is CASSQDPGSGNTIYF.

CDR3 amino acids: CASSYGMTGEGEKLFF. CDR3 in DNA: TGTGCCAGCAGTTACGGGATGACAGGGGAAGGTGAAAAACTGTTTTTT. This chain connects TRBV6-5 to TRBJ1-4; TRBD1 aligns across 8 bases. V lost 2 bases to trimming and J lost 7 bases; unmatched junction nucleotides: 9. CDR1 is MNHEY and CDR2 is SVGAGI in the germline V gene. The CDR3 has 16 amino acids.

The V call is TRBV4-3, the J call TRBJ1-3; TRBD1 is a possible D gene (5 bases). Germline assignment: CDR1 LGHNA and CDR2 YSLEER. V was trimmed by 6 bases and J by 2 bases, leaving 14 bases between them. The CDR3 runs 15 residues. The DNA of the CDR3 is TGCGCCAGCAGTCCTGGGGGAGACCCTGGAAACACCATATATTTT. Translation gives CASSPGGDPGNTIYF.

DNA for the CDR3: TGCGCCAGCAGCCAAGATCGACAGGCCTACGAGCAGTACTTC. Amino acids: CASSQDRQAYEQYF. V usage is TRBV4-1 and J usage is TRBJ2-7; D may be TRBD1 (6 bases). The CDR3 covers 14 residues. Germline assignment: CDR1 MGHRA and CDR2 YSYEKL. V was trimmed by 0 bases and J by 2 bases, leaving 8 bases between them.

V usage is TRBV2 and J usage is TRBJ1-6, with a possible D match to TRBD1 (5 bases). The CDR3 runs to 17 residues. Trimming took off 4 bases at V and 0 bases at J, with 13 bases between the two ends. CDR1 is SNHLY and CDR2 is FYNNEI in the germline V gene. This CDR3 is CASSGDPWSSYNSPLHF. CDR3 coding DNA: TGTGCCAGCAGTGGGGACCCATGGAGCTCCTATAATTCACCCCTCCACTTT.

V is TRBV7-9 and J is TRBJ2-1; tentative D call: TRBD1 (5 bases). Trimming removed 4 bases from V and 5 bases from J, with 9 bases in between. In germline, CDR1 is SEHNR, CDR2 FQNEAQ (reference sequence). CDR3 length: 13 residues. CDR3 protein: CASSSTTDNEQFF. DNA for the CDR3: TGTGCCAGCAGCTCCACGACAGACAATGAGCAGTTCTTC.

Points on this clone: In the same sample, other DNA sequences code for this CDR3. This chain joins TRBV27 and TRBJ1-1; D is undetermined. CDR3 size: 13 residues. Trimming removed 3 bases at V and 1 base at J, with 6 bases between. Germline values: CDR1 MNHEY, CDR2 SMNVEV (reference sequence). The CDR3 sequence: CASSLGRNTEAFF. DNA for the CDR3: TGTGCCAGCAGTTTGGGAAGGAACACTGAAGCTTTCTTT.

The V call is TRBV11-2, the J call TRBJ2-5, with 12 bases identical to TRBD1. The CDR3 runs to 15 residues. CDR1 and CDR2 (germline): SGHAT, FQNNGV. V lost 1 base to trimming and J lost 5 bases; unmatched junction nucleotides: 2. This chain's CDR3 is CASSLGDRGPETQYF. The DNA for the CDR3 is TGTGCCAGCAGCTTAGGGGACAGGGGGCCGGAGACCCAGTACTTC.